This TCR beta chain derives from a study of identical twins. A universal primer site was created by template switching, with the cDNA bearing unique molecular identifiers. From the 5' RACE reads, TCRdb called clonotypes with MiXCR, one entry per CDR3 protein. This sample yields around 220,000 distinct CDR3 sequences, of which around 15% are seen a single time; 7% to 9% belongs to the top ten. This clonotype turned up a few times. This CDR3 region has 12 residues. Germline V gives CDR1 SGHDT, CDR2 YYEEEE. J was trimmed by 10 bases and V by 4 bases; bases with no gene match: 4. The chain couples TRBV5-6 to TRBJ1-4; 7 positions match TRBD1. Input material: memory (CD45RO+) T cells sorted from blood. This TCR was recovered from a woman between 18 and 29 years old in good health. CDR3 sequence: CASSRDRGKLFF. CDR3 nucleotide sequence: TGTGCCAGCAGCCGGGACAGAGGAAAACTGTTTTTT.